The 25 T cell receptor beta chains below were found in one sample sequenced in a study of T cell responses to AZD1222 COVID-19 vaccine. Sequenced by immunoSEQ multiplex PCR; TCRdb stores in-frame clones only, minus some. The repertoire includes more than 95,000 clones, around 89% of them detected once, and about 1.4% sits in the top ten. This sample comprised peripheral blood, obtained on day 0 of AZD1222 vaccination. These TCRs come from an adult in good health.

The chain couples TRBV7-8 to TRBJ1-5; D might be TRBD1 (5 bases). CDR1 and CDR2 from the germline V gene are SGHVS and FQNEAQ. V lost 8 bases and J lost 0, with 11 bases in between. This CDR3 has 14 amino acids. This CDR3 is CASGTEYSNQPQHF. In nucleotides, the CDR3 is TGTGCCAGCGGGACGGAGTATAGCAATCAGCCCCAGCATTTT.

V gene TRBV7-6 combines with J gene TRBJ1-4, with D possibly TRBD1 on 6 matching bases. Germline assignment: CDR1 SGHVS and CDR2 FNYEAQ. With 5 bases removed from V and 1 base from J, the gap between germline ends came to 17 bases. The CDR3 length is 17 residues. The CDR3 sequence: CASSNPWGRGTNEKLFF. The DNA of the CDR3 is TGTGCCAGCAGCAATCCGTGGGGGCGCGGAACTAATGAAAAACTGTTTTTT.

The chain links TRBV28 to TRBJ2-7; D not resolved. Per the germline V gene, CDR1 is MDHEN and CDR2 is SYDVKM. This CDR3 spans 13 amino acids. The ends were cut back, 6 bases at V and 7 bases at J, with 16 bases in the middle. CDR3 residues: CASSPLRVREQYF. CDR3 nucleotides: TGTGCCAGCAGCCCATTAAGGGTTAGGGAGCAGTACTTC.

This clone appeared once. The chain uses TRBV11-3 and TRBJ2-2; 10 bases are a match to TRBD2. The trim removed 4 bases at V and 2 bases at J, leaving 7 bases unmatched. Per germline, CDR1 SGHNT and CDR2 YENEEA. The CDR3 length is 17 residues. The CDR3 region is CASSSPRTSGNTGELFF. Here the CDR3 DNA reads TGTGCCAGCAGCTCCCCGAGGACTAGCGGCAACACCGGGGAGCTGTTTTTT.

This clone showed up just once. V is TRBV6-1 and J is TRBJ2-1; TRBD2 matches at 10 bases. V was clipped by 2 bases and J by 2 bases; unmatched bases: 12. The CDR3 totals 19 residues. The germline CDR1 and CDR2 sequences are MNHNS and SASEGT. The CDR3 loop is CASSEYTSGIGVPYNEQFF. For the CDR3, the DNA is TGTGCCAGCAGTGAATACACTAGCGGGATAGGGGTCCCCTACAATGAGCAGTTCTTC.

This clone was detected only a few times. V usage is TRBV3-1 (or the pseudogene TRBV3-2) and J usage is TRBJ2-7; 12 nucleotides align to TRBD2. CDR3 length: 16 residues. Germline CDR1 reads LGHDT; CDR2 reads YNNKEL (reference sequence). With 1 base clipped from V and 7 bases from J, the junction kept 8 bases outside the gene matches. Written as DNA, the CDR3 is TGTGCCAGCAGCCAAGTCCGGACTAGCGGGAACAGAGAGCAGTACTTC. Translating it yields CASSQVRTSGNREQYF.

This chain uses TRBV19 with TRBJ1-1; D is ambiguous. The V gene's germline CDR1 is LNHDA and CDR2 SQIVND (reference sequence). V lost 5 bases and J 5 bases, leaving 12 bases between the germline ends. This CDR3 is 13 amino acids long. The CDR3 sequence is CASSANVGTEAFF. In DNA form, the CDR3 reads TGTGCCAGTAGTGCAAATGTAGGAACTGAAGCTTTCTTT.

The V gene is TRBV6-5, the J gene TRBJ2-1; D might be TRBD1 (6 bases). The CDR3 extends over 15 amino acids. The V gene lost 4 bases and the J gene lost 2 bases, with 12 bases spanning the gap. CDR1 MNHEY and CDR2 SVGAGI come from the germline V gene. Here the CDR3 DNA reads TGTGCCAGCAGTTCCGGACAGCCGCCCTACAATGAGCAGTTCTTC. It is translated as CASSSGQPPYNEQFF.

This chain uses TRBV2 with TRBJ1-1, with D perhaps matching TRBD1 (6 bases). In germline, CDR1 is SNHLY, CDR2 FYNNEI. The CDR3 runs 13 residues. V shed 5 bases and J shed 1 base, with 8 bases lying between them. The CDR3 loop reads CASSKGQNTEAFF. In nucleotides, the CDR3 is TGTGCCAGCAGTAAGGGACAGAACACTGAAGCTTTCTTT.

The V and J genes are TRBV5-1 and TRBJ2-5, with 8 positions matching TRBD1. V lost 2 bases and J lost 3; bases outside the gene matches: 12. This CDR3 has 17 amino acids. Germline V gene data show CDR1 as SGHRS and CDR2 as YFSETQ. The CDR3 loop is CASSFTQSGTGKETQYF. The CDR3 DNA sequence: TGCGCCAGCAGCTTCACCCAGTCCGGGACAGGAAAAGAGACCCAGTACTTC.

This chain joins TRBV28 and TRBJ2-7; 11 nucleotides match TRBD2. The germline CDR1 and CDR2 sequences are MDHEN and SYDVKM. The CDR3 contains 16 residues. V lost 4 bases and J lost 2; bases outside the gene matches: 7. CDR3 region: CASSSGTSGGAYEQYF. The DNA of the CDR3 is TGTGCCAGCAGTTCCGGGACTAGCGGTGGAGCCTACGAGCAGTACTTC.

The chain combines TRBV25-1 with TRBJ1-3; no clear D. CDR3 length equals 12 residues. Trimming removed 2 bases at V and 4 bases at J, with 3 bases between. Germline values: CDR1 MGHDK, CDR2 SYGVNS. CDR3 amino acids: CASSERGNTIYF. CDR3 bases: TGTGCCAGCAGTGAAAGAGGAAACACCATATATTTT. The variable domain in full, completed from reference TRBV25-1 and TRBJ1-3, reads EADIYQTPRYLVIGTGKKITLECSQTMGHDKMYWYQQDPGMELHLIHYSYGVNSTEKGDLSSESTVSRIRTEHFPLTLESARPSHTSQYLCASSERGNTIYFGEGSWLTVV.

The V and J genes are TRBV9 and TRBJ1-2; D remains unclear. V lost 1 base and J lost 0, with 10 bases in between. Per germline, CDR1 SGDLS and CDR2 YYNGEE. CDR3 length: 15 amino acids. In DNA form, the CDR3 reads TGTGCCAGCAGCGTACAGGACTCTGCTAACTATGGCTACACCTTC. Residues: CASSVQDSANYGYTF.

The chain uses TRBV19 and TRBJ2-7; D might be TRBD2 (5 bases). This CDR3 is 15 amino acids long. Trimming pared 3 bases from V and 0 bases from J, leaving 12 bases between. Germline V CDR1 and CDR2: LNHDA, SQIVND (reference sequence). The CDR3 region is CASSIGTGISYEQYF. The CDR3 bases are TGTGCCAGTAGTATCGGAACGGGAATCTCCTACGAGCAGTACTTC.

The CDR3 here is CASSLGLGTQAYEQYF. The CDR3 region has the DNA TGTGCCAGCAGCTTAGGTCTCGGGACCCAAGCCTACGAGCAGTACTTC. This chain links TRBV13 with TRBJ2-7; tentatively, D is TRBD1 or TRBD2 (5 bases each). The CDR3 extends over 16 amino acids. CDR1 is PRHDT, CDR2 FYEKMQ, per germline (reference sequence). V lost 0 bases and J 2 bases, leaving 14 bases between the germline ends.

The chain is built from TRBV11-2 and TRBJ1-1, with 7 bases that match TRBD1. V lost 8 bases to trimming and J lost 2 bases; unmatched junction nucleotides: 17. Germline-derived CDR1 and CDR2 are SGHAT and FQNNGV. The CDR3 spans 17 residues. CDR3 sequence reads: CASRLPQGGYSNTEAFF. For the CDR3, the DNA is TGTGCCAGCCGTCTTCCTCAGGGGGGGTATAGTAACACTGAAGCTTTCTTT. The whole variable domain, remainder taken from reference TRBV11-2 and TRBJ1-1, is EAGVAQSPRYKIIEKRQSVAFWCNPISGHATLYWYQQILGQGPKLLIQFQNNGVVDDSQLPKDRFSAERLKGVDSTLKIQPAKLEDSAVYLCASRLPQGGYSNTEAFFGQGTRLTVV.

The J gene is TRBJ2-1, the V gene TRBV5-6, with 9 bases matching TRBD2. V shed 4 bases, J shed 4 bases, and the junction held 9 bases outside the gene matches. The CDR3 runs 16 residues. Germline CDR1 SGHDT, CDR2 YYEEEE. The CDR3 nucleotides read TGTGCCAGCAGCCCCGTGACTAGCGGCTCGTACAATGAGCAGTTCTTC. Amino acid sequence: CASSPVTSGSYNEQFF. Full variable domain (missing parts from reference TRBV5-6 and TRBJ2-1): DAGVTQSPTHLIKTRGQQVTLRCSPKSGHDTVSWYQQALGQGPQFIFQYYEEEERQRGNFPDRFSGHQFPNYSSELNVNALLLGDSALYLCASSPVTSGSYNEQFFGPGTRLTVL.

CDR3 protein: CASSQVRGDTQYF. Here the CDR3 DNA reads TGTGCCAGCAGCCAAGTGCGGGGAGATACGCAGTATTTT. The J gene is TRBJ2-3, the V gene TRBV4-2; a weak D match, TRBD2 (6 bases). In germline, CDR1 is LGHNA, CDR2 YNFKEQ. This CDR3 is built from 13 residues. Trimming removed 1 base at V and 5 bases at J, with 7 bases between.

The chain carries TRBV29-1 and TRBJ2-7; perhaps TRBD1 as D (6 bases). There are 14 residues in the CDR3. The ends were cut back, 2 bases at V and 3 bases at J, with 14 bases in the middle. The V gene's germline CDR1 is SQVTM and CDR2 ANQGSEA. DNA of the CDR3: TGCAGCGTTGAATGGGCCTACAGGGTCTACGAGCAGTACTTC. This gives the protein CSVEWAYRVYEQYF.

This clone has only one observation. The chain recombines TRBV4-1 with TRBJ1-2; 11 nucleotides agree with TRBD1. Germline trimming cut 3 bases from V and 5 bases from J; bases unmatched to any gene: 5. Germline CDR1 and CDR2: MGHRA and YSYEKL. The CDR3 has 15 residues. CDR3 region: CASSQPGQGVYGYTF. The CDR3 DNA follows: TGCGCCAGCAGCCAGCCGGGACAGGGGGTTTATGGCTACACCTTC.

The chain links TRBV19 to TRBJ1-1; D might be TRBD1 (5 bases). The V and J ends lost 4 bases and 4 bases respectively, with 16 bases between them. The CDR3 runs to 15 residues. The germline V gene has CDR1 LNHDA and CDR2 SQIVND (reference sequence). Written as DNA, the CDR3 is TGTGCCAGTAGTAAACCATCCCGGGGGGTCACTGAAGCTTTCTTT. Amino acids: CASSKPSRGVTEAFF.

The rearrangement joins TRBV4-1 to TRBJ2-7, with 7 bases matching TRBD2. This CDR3 region has 16 residues. Germline-derived CDR1 and CDR2 are MGHRA and YSYEKL. Trimming cost V 3 bases and J 5 bases; bases outside gene matches: 13. The CDR3 sequence is CASSHFMRENGHEQYF. CDR3 DNA: TGCGCCAGCAGCCATTTTATGCGGGAGAACGGCCACGAGCAGTACTTC.

The sample holds a few counts of this clone. This rearrangement joins TRBV7-2 to TRBJ1-6; D unresolved. This CDR3 contains 17 residues. Trimming took off 1 base at V and 7 bases at J, with 17 bases between the two ends. The germline CDR1 and CDR2 sequences are SGHTA and FQGNSA. CDR3 region: CASSLEEGQNLNSPLHF. The CDR3, as DNA: TGTGCCAGCAGCTTAGAGGAGGGCCAGAACTTAAATTCACCCCTCCACTTT.

The V and J genes are TRBV30 and TRBJ1-5; no definite D call. The CDR3 runs to 12 residues. CDR1 GTSNPN and CDR2 SVGIG come from the germline V gene (reference sequence). Deletions cut 3 bases from V and 3 bases from J, with 6 bases between. The CDR3 bases are TGTGCCTGGAGCAGAATCAATCAGCCCCAGCATTTT. Translating gives CAWSRINQPQHF.

For the CDR3, the DNA is TGTGCCAGCAGTTACCCCCTAACTAGCGGGAGCGGTGGTAGCACAGATACGCAGTATTTT. It specifies CASSYPLTSGSGGSTDTQYF. The rearrangement uses TRBV6-2 or TRBV6-3 and TRBJ2-3, with 11 bases aligning to TRBD2. Germline V gene lookup returns CDR1 MNHEY and CDR2 SVGEGT. J lost 0 bases, V lost 2 bases, and 13 bases had no gene match. This CDR3 is built from 20 residues.